The sequence of this TCR beta chain was determined in a study of cytomegalovirus exposure and HLA in healthy donors. This clone was recorded once. With 60 Vbeta and 13 Jbeta primers, the PCR was carried out. Libraries were prepared by immunoSEQ multiplex PCR; TCRdb keeps only in-frame clonotypes and omits some of them. The sample lists about 150,000 clones, about 85% occurring once. The CDR3 runs 14 residues. Germline V gene sequence: CDR1 SNHLY, CDR2 FYNNEI. Trimming stripped 5 bases from V and 3 bases from J, with 13 bases between. This receptor was obtained from a boy aged 2 to 10 in good health and CMV-seronegative. The chain carries TRBV2 and TRBJ1-2, with TRBD1 as a possible D gene (6 bases). The source material was PBMCs. The CDR3 DNA sequence: TGTGCCAGCAGTCGTGAGGGGGTTGACTATGGCTACACCTTC. It codes for CASSREGVDYGYTF.